Listed below are T cell receptor beta chains from one sample, sequenced in a study of T cell changes during pregnancy in multiple sclerosis. Clones were sequenced by immunoSEQ multiplex PCR, and TCRdb holds only the in-frame ones, with some missing. The repertoire holds tens of thousands of clones, about 92% seen once, with 2% in the top ten. The sample here was peripheral blood, taken in the third trimester of pregnancy. These receptors were collected from a female donor in good health, enrolled as a control in a pregnancy study. Each CDR3 is given with its conserved first and last residue. A D gene is named only where the DNA matches it firmly. Clone size is not always given. Where it is, it says once, few, many or a class for expanded clones.

cdr3_aa cdr3_nt j_call d_call v_call clone_size
CASRGRTSGGDTQYF TGTGCCAGCAGGGGGAGGACTAGCGGGGGGGATACGCAGTATTTT TRBJ2-3 TRBD2 TRBV2 once
CASSLSGYGYTF TGTGCCAGCAGCCTCTCCGGGTATGGCTACACCTTC TRBJ1-2 NA TRBV4-2 NA
CASSLVSPLPGQIIYGYTF TGTGCCAGCAGCTTAGTGAGCCCCCTACCGGGACAAATTATCTATGGCTACACCTTC TRBJ1-2 NA TRBV7-6 NA
CASSIQQETQYF TGTGCCAGCAGCATTCAGCAAGAGACCCAGTACTTC TRBJ2-5 NA TRBV5-4 NA
CASPISGRAYSYNEQFF TGTGCAAGTCCCATTAGCGGGAGGGCTTACTCCTACAATGAGCAGTTCTTC TRBJ2-1 NA TRBV12-2 NA
CASSLASGVDTQYF TGTGCCAGCAGCTTAGCTAGCGGGGTAGATACGCAGTATTTT TRBJ2-3 TRBD2 TRBV11-3 NA
CASSGGLAGYNEQFF TGTGCCAGCAGTGGGGGACTAGCCGGTTACAATGAGCAGTTCTTC TRBJ2-1 TRBD2 TRBV6-1 NA
CASSLPYRPEWTEAFF TGTGCCAGCAGCTTACCGTACAGACCAGAGTGGACTGAAGCTTTCTTT TRBJ1-1 NA TRBV7-2 NA
CASSLGGGVYEQYF TGTGCCAGCAGCCTCGGCGGGGGCGTGTACGAGCAGTACTTC TRBJ2-7 NA TRBV6-1 NA
CASGTEETQYF TGTGCCAGCGGGACAGAAGAGACCCAGTACTTC TRBJ2-5 TRBD1 TRBV28 once
CASSDHREAFF TGTGCCAGCAGTGATCACAGGGAAGCTTTCTTT TRBJ1-1 NA TRBV2 NA
CASSFKETQYF TGTGCCAGCAGCTTCAAAGAGACCCAGTACTTC TRBJ2-5 NA TRBV5-4 NA
CSVETPGDTIYF TGCAGCGTGGAAACTCCGGGAGACACCATATATTTT TRBJ1-3 NA TRBV29-1 few
CASSLIGTGVYTF TGTGCCAGCAGTTTAATCGGCACCGGGGTCTACACCTTC TRBJ1-2 NA TRBV27 NA
CASSPAPDGGRYTEAFF TGTGCTAGCAGCCCGGCCCCGGACGGAGGGCGGTACACTGAAGCTTTCTTT TRBJ1-1 NA TRBV7-7 NA